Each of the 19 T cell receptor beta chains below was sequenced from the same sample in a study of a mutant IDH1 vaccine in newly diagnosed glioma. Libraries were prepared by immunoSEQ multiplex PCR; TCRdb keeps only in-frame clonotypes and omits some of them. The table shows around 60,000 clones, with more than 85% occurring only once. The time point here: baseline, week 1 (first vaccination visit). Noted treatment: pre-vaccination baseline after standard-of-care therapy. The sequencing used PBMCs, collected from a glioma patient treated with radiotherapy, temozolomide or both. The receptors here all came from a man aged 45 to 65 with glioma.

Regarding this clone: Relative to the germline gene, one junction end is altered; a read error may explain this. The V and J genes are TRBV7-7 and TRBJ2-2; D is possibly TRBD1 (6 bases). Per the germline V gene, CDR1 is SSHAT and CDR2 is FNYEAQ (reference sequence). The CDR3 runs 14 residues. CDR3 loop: CASSTTGSLGELFF. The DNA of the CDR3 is TGTGCTAGCAGCACCACAGGGTCCCTGGGGGAGCTGTTTTTT.

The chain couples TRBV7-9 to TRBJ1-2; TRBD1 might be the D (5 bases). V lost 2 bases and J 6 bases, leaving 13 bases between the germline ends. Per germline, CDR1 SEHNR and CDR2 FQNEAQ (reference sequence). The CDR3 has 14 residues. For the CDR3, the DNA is TGTGCCAGCAGCTTATCCGTCTCGGGGGATGGCTACACCTTC. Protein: CASSLSVSGDGYTF.

CDR3 protein: CASRVGGAFTEAFF. The CDR3 DNA is TGTGCCAGCAGGGTTGGGGGGGCTTTCACTGAAGCTTTCTTT. This chain connects TRBV6-1 to TRBJ1-1, with a tentative D call TRBD1 (6 bases). This CDR3 has 14 residues. Per the germline V gene, CDR1 is MNHNS and CDR2 is SASEGT. V dropped 6 bases and J dropped 4 bases, with 15 bases sitting between them.

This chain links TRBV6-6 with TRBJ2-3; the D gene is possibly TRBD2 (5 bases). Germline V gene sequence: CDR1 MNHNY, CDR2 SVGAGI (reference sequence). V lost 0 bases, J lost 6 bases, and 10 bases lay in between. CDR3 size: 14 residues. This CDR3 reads CASSYSPSSDTQYF. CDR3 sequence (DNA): TGTGCCAGCAGTTACTCGCCTAGCTCGGATACGCAGTATTTT.

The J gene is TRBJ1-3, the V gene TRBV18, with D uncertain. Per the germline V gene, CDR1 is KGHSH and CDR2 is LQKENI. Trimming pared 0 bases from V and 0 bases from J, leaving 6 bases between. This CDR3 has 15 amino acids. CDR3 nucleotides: TGTGCCAGCTCACCACCGATGATCTCTGGAAACACCATATATTTT. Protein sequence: CASSPPMISGNTIYF.

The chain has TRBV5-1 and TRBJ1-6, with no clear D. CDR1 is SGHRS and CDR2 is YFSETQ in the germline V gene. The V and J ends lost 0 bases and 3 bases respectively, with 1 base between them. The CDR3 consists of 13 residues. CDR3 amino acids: CASSLDYNSPLHF. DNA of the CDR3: TGCGCCAGCAGCTTGGACTATAATTCACCCCTCCACTTT. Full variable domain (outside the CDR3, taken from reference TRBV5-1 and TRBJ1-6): KAGVTQTPRYLIKTRGQQVTLSCSPISGHRSVSWYQQTPGQGLQFLFEYFSETQRNKGNFPGRFSGRQFSNSRSEMNVSTLELGDSALYLCASSLDYNSPLHFGNGTRLTVT.

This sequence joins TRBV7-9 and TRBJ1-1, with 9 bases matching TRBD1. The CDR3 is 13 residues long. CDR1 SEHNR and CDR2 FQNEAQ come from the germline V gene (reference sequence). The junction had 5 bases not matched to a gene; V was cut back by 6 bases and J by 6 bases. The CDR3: CASRTGGVSEAFF. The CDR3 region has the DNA TGTGCCAGCAGGACAGGGGGGGTATCTGAAGCTTTCTTT.

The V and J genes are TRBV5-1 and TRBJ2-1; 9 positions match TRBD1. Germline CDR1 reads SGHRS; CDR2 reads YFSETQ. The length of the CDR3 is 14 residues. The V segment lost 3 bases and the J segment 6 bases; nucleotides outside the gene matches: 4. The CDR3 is CASSSWTGANEQFF. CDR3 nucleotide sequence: TGCGCCAGCAGCTCCTGGACAGGGGCCAATGAGCAGTTCTTC.

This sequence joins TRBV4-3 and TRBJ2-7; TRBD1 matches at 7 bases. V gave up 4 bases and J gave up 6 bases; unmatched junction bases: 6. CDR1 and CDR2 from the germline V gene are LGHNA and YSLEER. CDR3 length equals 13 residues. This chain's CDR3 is CASSPRQGTEQYF. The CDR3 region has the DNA TGCGCCAGCAGCCCGCGACAGGGAACCGAGCAGTACTTC.

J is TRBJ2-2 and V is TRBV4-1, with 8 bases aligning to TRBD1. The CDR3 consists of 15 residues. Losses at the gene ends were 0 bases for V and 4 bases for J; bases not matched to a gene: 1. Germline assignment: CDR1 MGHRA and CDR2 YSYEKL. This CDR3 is CASSQDRGRTGELFF. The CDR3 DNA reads TGCGCCAGCAGCCAAGACAGGGGGCGCACCGGGGAGCTGTTTTTT.

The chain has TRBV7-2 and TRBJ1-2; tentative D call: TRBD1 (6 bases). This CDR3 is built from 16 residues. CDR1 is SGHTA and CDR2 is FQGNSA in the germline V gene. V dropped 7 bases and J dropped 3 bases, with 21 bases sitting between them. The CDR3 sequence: CASTYEMRGADYGYTF. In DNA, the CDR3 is TGTGCCAGCACCTACGAAATGCGGGGGGCGGACTATGGCTACACCTTC.

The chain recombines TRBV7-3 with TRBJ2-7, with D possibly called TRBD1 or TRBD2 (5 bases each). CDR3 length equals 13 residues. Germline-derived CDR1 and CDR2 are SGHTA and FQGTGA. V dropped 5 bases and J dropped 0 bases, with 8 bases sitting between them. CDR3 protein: CASSTGPSYEQYF. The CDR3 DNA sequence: TGTGCCAGCAGCACGGGACCCTCCTACGAGCAGTACTTC.

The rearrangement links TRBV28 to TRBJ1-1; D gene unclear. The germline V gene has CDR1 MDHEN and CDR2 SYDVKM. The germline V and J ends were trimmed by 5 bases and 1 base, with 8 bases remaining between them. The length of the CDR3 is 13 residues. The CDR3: CASSPLGNTEAFF. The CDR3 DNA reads TGTGCCAGCAGTCCCCTGGGGAACACTGAAGCTTTCTTT.

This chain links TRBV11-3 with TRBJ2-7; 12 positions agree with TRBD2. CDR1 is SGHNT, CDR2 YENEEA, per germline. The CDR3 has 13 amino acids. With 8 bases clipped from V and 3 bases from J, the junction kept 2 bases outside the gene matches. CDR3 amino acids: CASPLAGGYEQYF. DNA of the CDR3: TGTGCCAGCCCACTAGCGGGAGGCTACGAGCAGTACTTC.

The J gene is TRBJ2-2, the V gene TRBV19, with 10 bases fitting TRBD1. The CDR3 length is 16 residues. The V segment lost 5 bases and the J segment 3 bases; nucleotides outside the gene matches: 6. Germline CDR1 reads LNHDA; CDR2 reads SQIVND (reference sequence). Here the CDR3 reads CASSPGTGAYTGELFF. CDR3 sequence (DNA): TGTGCCAGTAGTCCGGGGACAGGGGCCTACACCGGGGAGCTGTTTTTT. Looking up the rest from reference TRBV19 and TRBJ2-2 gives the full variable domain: DGGITQSPKYLFRKEGQNVTLSCEQNLNHDAMYWYRQDPGQGLRLIYYSQIVNDFQKGDIAEGYSVSREKKESFPLTVTSAQKNPTAFYLCASSPGTGAYTGELFFGEGSRLTVL.

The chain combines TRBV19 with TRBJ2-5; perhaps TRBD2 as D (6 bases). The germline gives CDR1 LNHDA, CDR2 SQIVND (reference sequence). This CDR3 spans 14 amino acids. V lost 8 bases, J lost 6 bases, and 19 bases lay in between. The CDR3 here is CASSGGLKVKTQYF. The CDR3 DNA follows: TGTGCCAGTTCTGGGGGGTTAAAGGTGAAGACCCAGTACTTC.

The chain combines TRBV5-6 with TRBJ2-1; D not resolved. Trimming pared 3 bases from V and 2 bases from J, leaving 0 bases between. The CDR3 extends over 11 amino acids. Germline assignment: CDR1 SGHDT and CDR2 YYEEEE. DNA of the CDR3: TGTGCCAGCAGCTCCTACAATGAGCAGTTCTTC. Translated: CASSSYNEQFF.

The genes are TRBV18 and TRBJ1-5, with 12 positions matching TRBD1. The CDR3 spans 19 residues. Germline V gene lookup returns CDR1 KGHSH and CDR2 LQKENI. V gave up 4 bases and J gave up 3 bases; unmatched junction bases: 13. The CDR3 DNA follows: TGTGCCAGCTCACTTCGTCCGGGACAGGGGGCCTTCGACAATCAGCCCCAGCATTTT. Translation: CASSLRPGQGAFDNQPQHF.

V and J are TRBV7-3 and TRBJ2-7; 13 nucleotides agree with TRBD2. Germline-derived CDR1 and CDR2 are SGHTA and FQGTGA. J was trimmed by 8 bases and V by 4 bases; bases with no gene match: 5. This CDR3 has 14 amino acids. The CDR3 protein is CASSSGLAGTKQYF. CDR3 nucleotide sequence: TGTGCCAGCAGCTCGGGACTAGCGGGGACTAAGCAGTACTTC.